What follows describes a single T cell receptor (beta chain). Its antigen is currently unknown. V dropped 0 bases and J dropped 3 bases, with 9 bases sitting between them. The germline V gene has CDR1 KGHSH and CDR2 LQKENI. The CDR3 is 14 residues long. With random hexamers, reverse transcription was performed on roughly 0.5 to 1 ug of RNA. TCR beta CDR3 was amplified by immunoSEQ covering 54 Vbeta and 13 Jbeta. TCRdb re-analysed the immunoSEQ multiplex PCR reads in MiXCR, keeping a single row per CDR3 protein. The sample yields approximately 190,000 distinct CDR3 sequences, roughly 95% seen once. The sample is drawn from a study of CD8 T cells in Susac syndrome. Regarding the study as a whole: Regarding the TCR sequencing and HLA analysis, the study admitted that a relatively small number of individuals were involved.

This sequence was found in a human donor with Susac syndrome. V and J are TRBV18 and TRBJ2-7; weak D call: TRBD1 (6 bases). Material: CD4+ T cells from PBMCs. The CDR3: CASSPPGHIYEQYF. The CDR3 coding sequence is TGTGCCAGCTCACCACCGGGACACATCTACGAGCAGTACTTC. Full variable domain (missing parts from reference TRBV18 and TRBJ2-7): NAGVMQNPRHLVRRRGQEARLRCSPMKGHSHVYWYRQLPEEGLKFMVYLQKENIIDESGMPKERFSAEFPKEGPSILRIQQVVRGDSAAYFCASSPPGHIYEQYFGPGTRLTVT.